Shown below are 24 T cell receptor beta chains from a single sample sequenced in a study of shared clonotypes between healthy human individuals. Using immunoSEQ multiplex PCR, the repertoire was profiled, and TCRdb retains in-frame clones only, with some absent. Of about 480,000 clones in the sample, almost 80% are singletons; the top ten hold approximately 12%. Sequencing was done on a sample of PBMCs. The receptors were sampled from a woman in her thirties or forties in good health. Some clones in this sample may be carry-over from other donors' samples.

V gene TRBV10-1 combines with J gene TRBJ2-4; maybe TRBD2 (6 bases). The CDR3 covers 15 residues. Trimming took off 4 bases at V and 6 bases at J, with 16 bases between the two ends. Germline V gene data show CDR1 as WNHNN and CDR2 as SYGVQD (reference sequence). CDR3 DNA sequence: TGCGCCAGCAGTGTCGGCGGGACTGCAGGAAACATTCAGTACTTC. This encodes CASSVGGTAGNIQYF.

The chain links TRBV20-1 to TRBJ1-5; D is unclear. The CDR3 covers 11 residues. The germline V gene has CDR1 DFQATT and CDR2 SNEGSKA (reference sequence). Trimming removed 5 bases at V and 4 bases at J, with 6 bases between. CDR3 DNA sequence: TGCAGTGCTGAAGGGAATCAGCCCCAGCATTTT. Residues: CSAEGNQPQHF.

The rearrangement uses TRBV6-1 and TRBJ2-7; D possibly corresponds to TRBD2 (5 bases). Germline loops: CDR1 MNHNS, CDR2 SASEGT. This CDR3 has 13 residues. V was shortened by 4 bases and J by 5 bases, with 12 bases between the two germline ends. The CDR3 DNA is TGTGCCAGCAGTGTCGTCCTGAGGGACGAGCAGTACTTC. Translated, it gives CASSVVLRDEQYF.

V usage is TRBV2 and J usage is TRBJ2-5, with TRBD2 identical over 11 bases. Losses at the gene ends were 7 bases for V and 4 bases for J; bases not matched to a gene: 8. The V gene's germline CDR1 is SNHLY and CDR2 FYNNEI. The CDR3 is 15 residues long. DNA of the CDR3: TGTGCCAGCAACAAAATAGCGGGAGGGGGAGAGACCCAGTACTTC. Translation gives CASNKIAGGGETQYF.

This rearrangement joins TRBV6-6 to TRBJ2-7; 9 positions agree with TRBD1. This CDR3 is 15 amino acids long. V shed 2 bases, J shed 3 bases, and the junction held 5 bases outside the gene matches. Germline CDR1 and CDR2: MNHNY and SVGAGI (reference sequence). The CDR3 nucleotides are TGTGCCAGCAGTTACCCGGGACAGGGCCTCTACGAGCAGTACTTC. Its translation is CASSYPGQGLYEQYF.

The chain recombines TRBV29-1 with TRBJ2-7; TRBD2 matches at 9 bases. Losses at the gene ends were 5 bases for V and 6 bases for J; bases not matched to a gene: 5. This CDR3 has 12 amino acids. Per germline, CDR1 SQVTM and CDR2 ANQGSEA. CDR3 amino acids: CSVIIAGVEQYF. CDR3 nucleotides: TGCAGCGTTATAATAGCGGGAGTCGAGCAGTACTTC.

This clone appeared once. The chain has TRBV19 and TRBJ2-6; either TRBD1 or TRBD2 may supply D (5 bases each). The V end lost 6 bases, the J end lost 0 bases, and 21 bases lay between the germline ends. Germline V gene lookup returns CDR1 LNHDA and CDR2 SQIVND (reference sequence). This CDR3 is built from 19 residues. The CDR3 region has the DNA TGTGCCAGTAGGGCGCGAGGGCAGGGAATACCCTCTGGGGCCAACGTCCTGACTTTC. It specifies CASRARGQGIPSGANVLTF.

The chain employs TRBV28 and TRBJ1-2; 8 bases are a match to TRBD1. CDR3 length: 14 amino acids. Germline CDR1 reads MDHEN; CDR2 reads SYDVKM. V trimming: 6 bases; J trimming: 7 bases; junction bases outside the gene matches: 10. CDR3 region: CASSVTGAFIGYTF. The CDR3 DNA sequence: TGTGCCAGCAGCGTGACAGGGGCATTTATTGGCTACACCTTC.

The chain employs TRBV25-1 and TRBJ2-3; D uncertain. This CDR3 is 14 amino acids long. V lost 5 bases and J lost 0, with 9 bases in between. Germline CDR1 reads MGHDK; CDR2 reads SYGVNS. The CDR3 DNA sequence: TGTGCCAGCAGTTCGCCACGGAGCACAGATACGCAGTATTTT. Protein product: CASSSPRSTDTQYF.

The V call is TRBV4-3, the J call TRBJ2-3, with 11 bases lining up with TRBD2. The CDR3 is made up of 18 amino acids. After removal of 1 base from V and 6 bases from J, the junction contained 12 bases not matched to a gene. Germline V gives CDR1 LGHNA, CDR2 YSLEER. The CDR3 nucleotides read TGCGCCAGCAGCCAAGGGGAGAGTAGCGGGAGGGCTTTTGATACGCAGTATTTT. Its protein product is CASSQGESSGRAFDTQYF.

The chain is built from TRBV11-2 and TRBJ2-7, with TRBD1 as a possible D gene (8 bases). V lost 5 bases and J 3 bases, leaving 17 bases between the germline ends. The CDR3 runs 15 residues. Germline CDR1 is SGHAT and CDR2 is FQNNGV. The CDR3 DNA is TGTGCCAGCAGCACAAGCGGGACAGGTCTCTACGAGCAGTACTTC. Its translation is CASSTSGTGLYEQYF.

The V and J genes are TRBV25-1 and TRBJ2-2; unclear D gene. V was clipped by 8 bases and J by 1 base, with 14 bases between them. This CDR3 has 15 residues. Germline V CDR1 and CDR2: MGHDK, SYGVNS. Here the CDR3 reads CASRKGQMNTGELFF. The CDR3 DNA sequence: TGTGCCAGCCGGAAAGGGCAGATGAACACCGGGGAGCTGTTTTTT.

The chain is built from TRBV28 and TRBJ2-3; D not resolved. V was clipped by 1 base and J by 4 bases, with 12 bases between them. CDR3 length equals 15 residues. The germline V gene encodes CDR1 MDHEN and CDR2 SYDVKM. CDR3 sequence: CASSLLRVGPDTQYF. The CDR3 DNA sequence: TGTGCCAGCAGTTTATTACGGGTTGGGCCAGATACGCAGTATTTT.

Concerning this clone itself: Other DNA sequences within the sample encode an identical CDR3. This chain joins TRBV5-1 and TRBJ1-3, with a possible D match to TRBD1 (5 bases). The V gene's germline CDR1 is SGHRS and CDR2 YFSETQ. The CDR3 consists of 14 residues. Trimming left V 0 bases short and J 4 bases short, with 8 bases between. This CDR3 reads CASSLAGRGNTIYF. The CDR3 nucleotides are TGCGCCAGCAGCTTGGCGGGACGGGGAAACACCATATATTTT.

The rearrangement links TRBV6-1 to TRBJ1-1; D is ambiguous. V was cut by 7 bases and J by 3 bases, with 15 bases left in between. Per germline, CDR1 MNHNS and CDR2 SASEGT. The CDR3 covers 14 residues. The CDR3 nucleotides read TGTGCCAGCACCAGACAAATCATGGACACTGAAGCTTTCTTT. It codes for CASTRQIMDTEAFF.

V and J are TRBV6-5 and TRBJ1-5, with D possibly matching TRBD1 (6 bases). The CDR3 length is 15 residues. Trimming removed 2 bases from V and 4 bases from J, with 12 bases in between. Germline lookup yields CDR1 MNHEY and CDR2 SVGAGI. The CDR3 nucleotides are TGTGCCAGCAGTTACGCCGCTCAGGGGAATCAGCCCCAGCATTTT. This translates into CASSYAAQGNQPQHF.

The rearrangement uses TRBV28 and TRBJ1-2; 7 nucleotides match TRBD1. CDR1 and CDR2 (germline): MDHEN, SYDVKM. The CDR3 loop spans 14 amino acids. V shed 4 bases, J shed 4 bases, and the junction held 6 bases outside the gene matches. CDR3 protein: CASSSPGTVYGYTF. The CDR3, as DNA: TGTGCCAGCAGTTCCCCCGGGACAGTCTATGGCTACACCTTC.

The chain combines TRBV27 with TRBJ2-5; unclear D gene. The J call is uncertain, as TRBJ2-7 better fits the DNA end. CDR1 and CDR2 from the germline V gene are MNHEY and SMNVEV (reference sequence). The CDR3 is made up of 13 amino acids. The CDR3 DNA sequence: TGTGCCAGCAGCCCGGGCTCCACCTACGAGCAGTACTTC. This sequence encodes CASSPGSTYEQYF.

The chain couples TRBV5-1 to TRBJ2-7; 10 bases agree with TRBD1. Germline CDR1 is SGHRS and CDR2 is YFSETQ. The CDR3 contains 15 residues. V shed 7 bases, J shed 1 base, and the junction held 8 bases outside the gene matches. The CDR3: CASGLWTGGSYEQYF. DNA of the CDR3: TGCGCCAGCGGACTTTGGACAGGGGGTTCCTACGAGCAGTACTTC.

This clone was detected a few times. This chain uses TRBV9 with TRBJ1-1; D unclear. The CDR3 loop spans 15 amino acids. Trimming removed 0 bases from V and 3 bases from J, with 12 bases in between. Germline CDR1 is SGDLS and CDR2 is YYNGEE. In DNA, the CDR3 is TGTGCCAGCAGCGTAGGCTCAGAGTACGACACTGAAGCTTTCTTT. Encoded protein: CASSVGSEYDTEAFF.

The rearrangement joins TRBV5-1 to TRBJ2-3; D possibly corresponds to TRBD1 (6 bases). With 6 bases removed from V and 3 bases from J, the gap between germline ends came to 14 bases. Germline CDR1 is SGHRS and CDR2 is YFSETQ. CDR3 length: 14 amino acids. This chain's CDR3 is CASMRGIGTDTQYF. The CDR3 nucleotides read TGCGCCAGCATGAGGGGGATAGGGACAGATACGCAGTATTTT.

This clone occurred many times. The chain links TRBV27 to TRBJ2-6; 9 positions match TRBD1. This CDR3 region has 17 residues. The germline V gene encodes CDR1 MNHEY and CDR2 SMNVEV (reference sequence). With 5 bases clipped from V and 1 base from J, the junction kept 6 bases outside the gene matches. The CDR3 region has the DNA TGTGCCAGCAGTCCTGGGACAGGGCTATCTGGGGCCAACGTCCTGACTTTC. It encodes CASSPGTGLSGANVLTF. The full variable domain, rest sourced from reference TRBV27 and TRBJ2-6, is EAQVTQNPRYLITVTGKKLTVTCSQNMNHEYMSWYRQDPGLGLRQIYYSMNVEVTDKGDVPEGYKVSRKEKRNFPLILESPSPNQTSLYFCASSPGTGLSGANVLTFGAGSRLTVL.

J is TRBJ2-1 and V is TRBV5-1; 12 nucleotides line up with TRBD2. V lost 4 bases, J lost 9 bases, and 8 bases stayed unmatched. This CDR3 comprises 15 residues. The germline CDR1 and CDR2 sequences are SGHRS and YFSETQ. CDR3: CASSKLAGGVGEQFF. The CDR3 DNA follows: TGCGCCAGCAGCAAACTAGCGGGAGGTGTTGGTGAGCAGTTCTTC.

The V and J genes are TRBV21-1 and TRBJ2-7; the tabulated D call, TRBD2, remains unverified against the DNA. TRBV21-1 is tagged as a pseudogene. This CDR3 contains 21 residues. This CDR3 reads CASSKALPLAGGWSGVYEQYF. The CDR3 nucleotides are TGTGCCAGCAGCAAAGCTCTACCACTAGCGGGAGGGTGGAGCGGCGTCTACGAGCAGTACTTC.